This T cell receptor beta chain stems from a study of molecular identifiers for immune sequencing clone quantification. Of note for this clonotype: Its target is unknown. This could be a read error, since a much larger clone is one nucleotide away. The CDR3 does not close with the conserved phenylalanine or tryptophan, likely indicating a read error.

This CDR3 spans 15 amino acids. Germline V lookup: CDR1 SQVTM, CDR2 ANQGSEA. Trimming took off 3 bases at V and 1 base at J, with 14 bases between the two ends. Naive CD8 T cells underwent sorting with the CD8+CD4-CCR7+CD45RA+ definition. From the PCR reads, TCRdb called clonotypes with MiXCR, one entry per CDR3 protein. Of under 65,000 distinct CDR3 sequences listed, about 25% were seen once; the top ten hold 1.5% to 2%. Overall study findings and caveats: Clones above 20 RNA copies held over 98% of effector molecules, under 1% in naive cells.

Specimen: naive CD8+ T cells from blood, with Jurkat cell RNA spiked in. Subset indicated: FACS-sorted CD8+CD4-CCR7+CD45RA+ naive T cells. The chain links TRBV29-1 to TRBJ2-3; perhaps TRBD2 as D (5 bases). The receptor comes from a human donor in good health. Some libraries in this study had Jurkat cell RNA spiked in. CDR3 residues: CSVDPGVAGTDTQYS. For the CDR3, the DNA is TGCAGCGTTGACCCCGGGGTGGCGGGCACAGATACGCAGTATTCT.